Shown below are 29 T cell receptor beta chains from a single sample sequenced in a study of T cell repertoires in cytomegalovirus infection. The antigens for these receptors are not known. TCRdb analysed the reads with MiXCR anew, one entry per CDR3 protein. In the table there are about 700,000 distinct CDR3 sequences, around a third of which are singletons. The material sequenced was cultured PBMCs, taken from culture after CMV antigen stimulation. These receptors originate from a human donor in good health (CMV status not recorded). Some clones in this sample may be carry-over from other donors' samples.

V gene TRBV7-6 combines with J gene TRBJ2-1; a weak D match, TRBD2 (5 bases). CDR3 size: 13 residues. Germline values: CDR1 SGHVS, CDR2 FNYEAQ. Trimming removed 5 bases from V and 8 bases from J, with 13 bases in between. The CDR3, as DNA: TGTGCCAGCAGCCCCTCCGGGCGGGATGAGCAGTTCTTC. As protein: CASSPSGRDEQFF.

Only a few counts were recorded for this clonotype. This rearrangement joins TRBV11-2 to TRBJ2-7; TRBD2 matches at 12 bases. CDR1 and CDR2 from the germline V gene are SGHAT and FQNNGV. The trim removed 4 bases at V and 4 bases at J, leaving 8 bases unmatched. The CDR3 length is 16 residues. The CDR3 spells CASSSGLAGRLYEQYF. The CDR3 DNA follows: TGTGCCAGCAGCTCGGGACTAGCGGGCCGTCTGTACGAGCAGTACTTC.

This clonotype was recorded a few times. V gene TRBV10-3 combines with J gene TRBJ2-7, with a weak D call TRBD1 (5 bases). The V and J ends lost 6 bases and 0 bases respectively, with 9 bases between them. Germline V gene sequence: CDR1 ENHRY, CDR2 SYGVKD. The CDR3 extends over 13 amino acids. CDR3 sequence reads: CAIRTENSYEQYF. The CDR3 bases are TGTGCCATCAGGACAGAAAACTCCTACGAGCAGTACTTC.

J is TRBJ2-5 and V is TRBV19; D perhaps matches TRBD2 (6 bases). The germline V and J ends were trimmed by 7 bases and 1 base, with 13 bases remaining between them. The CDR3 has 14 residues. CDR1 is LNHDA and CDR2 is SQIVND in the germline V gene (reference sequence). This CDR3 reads CASKDGRFQETQYF. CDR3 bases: TGTGCCAGTAAGGACGGGAGATTCCAAGAGACCCAGTACTTC. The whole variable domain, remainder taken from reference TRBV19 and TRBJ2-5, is DGGITQSPKYLFRKEGQNVTLSCEQNLNHDAMYWYRQDPGQGLRLIYYSQIVNDFQKGDIAEGYSVSREKKESFPLTVTSAQKNPTAFYLCASKDGRFQETQYFGPGTRLLVL.

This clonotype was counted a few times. CDR3 region: CASSYTGTGDTEAFF. The CDR3 DNA sequence: TGTGCCAGTAGTTATACCGGGACAGGGGACACTGAAGCTTTCTTT. This chain links TRBV19 with TRBJ1-1; 10 bases align to TRBD1. The CDR3 has 15 residues. The germline gives CDR1 LNHDA, CDR2 SQIVND (reference sequence). J gave up 3 bases and V 5 bases, and 6 bases lay outside the gene matches.

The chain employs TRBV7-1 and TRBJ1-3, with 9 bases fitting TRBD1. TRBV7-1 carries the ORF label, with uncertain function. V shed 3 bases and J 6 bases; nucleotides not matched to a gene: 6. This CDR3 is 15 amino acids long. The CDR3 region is CASSSDRGLENTIYF. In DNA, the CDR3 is TGTGCCAGCAGCTCGGACAGGGGATTGGAAAACACCATATATTTT.

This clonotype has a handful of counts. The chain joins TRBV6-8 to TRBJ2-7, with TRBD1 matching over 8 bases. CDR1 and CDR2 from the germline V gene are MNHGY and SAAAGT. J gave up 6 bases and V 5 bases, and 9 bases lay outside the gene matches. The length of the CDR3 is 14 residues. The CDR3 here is CASSLRDRCCEQYF. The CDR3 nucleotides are TGTGCCAGCAGTCTCCGGGACAGGTGCTGCGAGCAGTACTTC.

CDR3 protein: CASSQGTGMYEQYF. CDR3 nucleotides: TGCGCCAGCAGCCAAGGGACAGGGATGTACGAGCAGTACTTC. The genes are TRBV4-1 and TRBJ2-7, with 8 bases that match TRBD1. Trimming cost V 1 base and J 4 bases; bases outside gene matches: 3. Germline V gives CDR1 MGHRA, CDR2 YSYEKL. The CDR3 spans 14 residues.

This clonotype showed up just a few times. The CDR3 spells CASSLQGWTGNTIYF. The DNA for the CDR3 is TGTGCCAGCAGCTTGCAGGGGTGGACTGGAAACACCATATATTTT. The chain recombines TRBV7-2 with TRBJ1-3, with D maybe TRBD1 (6 bases). From germline, CDR1 is SGHTA and CDR2 FQGNSA. With 3 bases removed from V and 2 bases from J, the gap between germline ends came to 11 bases. The CDR3 spans 15 residues.

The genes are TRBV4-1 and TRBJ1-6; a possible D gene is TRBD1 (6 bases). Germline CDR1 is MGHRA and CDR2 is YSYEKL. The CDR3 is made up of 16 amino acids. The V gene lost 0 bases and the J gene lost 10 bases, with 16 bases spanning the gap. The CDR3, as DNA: TGCGCCAGCAGCCAAGAGGGGACATCCCTGGCGTCACCCCTCCACTTT. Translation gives CASSQEGTSLASPLHF.

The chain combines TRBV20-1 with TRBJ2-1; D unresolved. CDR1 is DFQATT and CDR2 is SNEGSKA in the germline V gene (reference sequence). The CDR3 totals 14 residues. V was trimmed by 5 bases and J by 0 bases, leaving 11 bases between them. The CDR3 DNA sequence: TGCAGTGCTCCCGCACTGAGCTCCTACAATGAGCAGTTCTTC. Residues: CSAPALSSYNEQFF.

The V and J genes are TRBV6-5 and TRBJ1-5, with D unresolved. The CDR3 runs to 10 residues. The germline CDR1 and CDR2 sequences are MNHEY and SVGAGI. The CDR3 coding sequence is TGTGCACATTTGTCCCCGCCCCAGCATTTT. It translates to CAHLSPPQHF.

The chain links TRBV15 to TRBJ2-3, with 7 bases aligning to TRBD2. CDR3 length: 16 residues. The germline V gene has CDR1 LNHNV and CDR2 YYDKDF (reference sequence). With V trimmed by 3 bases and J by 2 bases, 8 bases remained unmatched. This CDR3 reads CATSRARAGNTDTQYF. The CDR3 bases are TGTGCCACCAGCAGGGCCCGAGCGGGGAACACAGATACGCAGTATTTT.

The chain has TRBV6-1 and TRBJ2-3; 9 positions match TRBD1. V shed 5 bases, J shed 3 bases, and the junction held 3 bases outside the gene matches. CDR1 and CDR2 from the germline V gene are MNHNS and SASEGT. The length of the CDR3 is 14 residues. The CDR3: CASSLQGATDTQYF. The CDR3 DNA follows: TGTGCCAGCAGTCTACAGGGGGCAACAGATACGCAGTATTTT.

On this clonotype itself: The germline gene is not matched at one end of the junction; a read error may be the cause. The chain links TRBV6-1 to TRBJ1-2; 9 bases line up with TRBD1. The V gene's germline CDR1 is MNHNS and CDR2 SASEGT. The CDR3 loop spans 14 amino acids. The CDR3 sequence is CSSRITGGQAGYTF. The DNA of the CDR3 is TGTTCCAGCAGGATAACAGGGGGCCAAGCTGGCTACACCTTC.

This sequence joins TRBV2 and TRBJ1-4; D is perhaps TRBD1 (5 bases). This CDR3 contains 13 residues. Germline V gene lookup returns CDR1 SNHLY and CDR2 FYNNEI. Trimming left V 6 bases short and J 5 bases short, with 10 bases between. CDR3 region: CASSAGLNEKLFF. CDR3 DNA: TGTGCCAGCAGCGCGGGGCTGAATGAAAAACTGTTTTTT.

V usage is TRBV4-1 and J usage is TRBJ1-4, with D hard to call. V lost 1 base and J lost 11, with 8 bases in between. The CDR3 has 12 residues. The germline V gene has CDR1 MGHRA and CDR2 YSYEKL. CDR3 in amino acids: CASSQVGTKLFF. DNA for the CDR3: TGCGCCAGCAGCCAAGTTGGCACGAAACTGTTTTTT.

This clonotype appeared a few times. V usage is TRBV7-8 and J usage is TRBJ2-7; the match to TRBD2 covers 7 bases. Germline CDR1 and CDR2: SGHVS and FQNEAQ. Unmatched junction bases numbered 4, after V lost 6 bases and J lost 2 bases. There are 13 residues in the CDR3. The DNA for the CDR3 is TGTGCCAGCAGTCGGACTAGAACCTACGAGCAGTACTTC. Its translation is CASSRTRTYEQYF.

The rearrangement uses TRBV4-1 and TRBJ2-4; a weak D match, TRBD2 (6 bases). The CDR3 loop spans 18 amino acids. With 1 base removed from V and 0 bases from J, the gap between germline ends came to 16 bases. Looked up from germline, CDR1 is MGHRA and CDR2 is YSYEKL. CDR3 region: CASSQGRARGLAKNIQYF. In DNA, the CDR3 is TGCGCCAGCAGCCAAGGTCGGGCGCGGGGACTAGCCAAAAACATTCAGTACTTC.

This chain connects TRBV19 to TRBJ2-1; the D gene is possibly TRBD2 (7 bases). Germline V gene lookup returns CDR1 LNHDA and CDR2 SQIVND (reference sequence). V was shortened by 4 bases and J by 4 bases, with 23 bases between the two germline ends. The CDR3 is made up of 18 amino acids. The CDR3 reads CASSRKGGKRDVYNEQFF. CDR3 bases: TGTGCCAGTAGTAGAAAGGGGGGTAAGCGGGACGTTTACAATGAGCAGTTCTTC.

For the CDR3, the DNA is TGTGCCAGCAGCTGGGATAGCGGGAGCCCCTACGAGCAGTACTTC. Amino acids: CASSWDSGSPYEQYF. J is TRBJ2-7 and V is TRBV7-2, with 9 bases aligning to TRBD2. The CDR3 is 15 amino acids. The V gene's germline CDR1 is SGHTA and CDR2 FQGNSA. V lost 4 bases, J lost 2 bases, and 6 bases stayed unmatched.

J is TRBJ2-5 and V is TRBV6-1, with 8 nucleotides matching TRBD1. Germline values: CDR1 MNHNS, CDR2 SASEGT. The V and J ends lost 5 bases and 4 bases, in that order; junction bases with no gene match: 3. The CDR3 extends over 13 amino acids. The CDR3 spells CASSWDRRETQYF. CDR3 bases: TGTGCCAGCAGTTGGGACAGGAGAGAGACCCAGTACTTC.

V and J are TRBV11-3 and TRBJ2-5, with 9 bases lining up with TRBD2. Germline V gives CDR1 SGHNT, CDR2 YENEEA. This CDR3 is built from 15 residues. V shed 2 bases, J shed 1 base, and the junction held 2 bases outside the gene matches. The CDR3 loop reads CASSLHSGGQETQYF. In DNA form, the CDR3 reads TGTGCCAGCAGCTTACATAGCGGGGGCCAAGAGACCCAGTACTTC.

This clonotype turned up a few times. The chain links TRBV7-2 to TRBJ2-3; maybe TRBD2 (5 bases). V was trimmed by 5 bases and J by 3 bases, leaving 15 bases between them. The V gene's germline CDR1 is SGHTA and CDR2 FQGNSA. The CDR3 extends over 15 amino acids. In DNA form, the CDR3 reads TGTGCCAGCAGCCAAACGTACTCGGGGACAGATACGCAGTATTTT. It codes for CASSQTYSGTDTQYF.

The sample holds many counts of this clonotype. CDR3 sequence: CASSPGLLLYEQYF. The CDR3 DNA follows: TGTGCCAGCAGCCCGGGACTTCTTCTCTACGAGCAGTACTTC. The chain is built from TRBV7-2 and TRBJ2-7, with a tentative D call TRBD2 (6 bases). The CDR3 has 14 residues. Trimming removed 5 bases from V and 3 bases from J, with 14 bases in between. Germline V lookup: CDR1 SGHTA, CDR2 FQGNSA. Full variable domain (rest looked up from reference TRBV7-2 and TRBJ2-7): GAGVSQSPSNKVTEKGKDVELRCDPISGHTALYWYRQSLGQGLEFLIYFQGNSAPDKSGLPSDRFSAERTGGSVSTLTIQRTQQEDSAVYLCASSPGLLLYEQYFGPGTRLTVT.

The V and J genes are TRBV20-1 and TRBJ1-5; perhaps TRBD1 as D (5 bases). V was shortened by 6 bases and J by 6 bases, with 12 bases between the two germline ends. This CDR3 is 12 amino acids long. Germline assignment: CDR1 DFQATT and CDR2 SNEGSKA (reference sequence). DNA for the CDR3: TGCAGTGCCGGGGGGGGGGGTCAGCCCCAGCATTTT. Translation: CSAGGGGQPQHF.

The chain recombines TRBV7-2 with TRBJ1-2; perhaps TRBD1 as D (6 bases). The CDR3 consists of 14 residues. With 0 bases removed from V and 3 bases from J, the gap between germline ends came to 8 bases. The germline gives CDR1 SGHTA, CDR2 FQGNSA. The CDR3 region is CASSLAKGDYGYTF. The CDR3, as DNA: TGTGCCAGCAGCTTAGCGAAGGGGGACTATGGCTACACCTTC.

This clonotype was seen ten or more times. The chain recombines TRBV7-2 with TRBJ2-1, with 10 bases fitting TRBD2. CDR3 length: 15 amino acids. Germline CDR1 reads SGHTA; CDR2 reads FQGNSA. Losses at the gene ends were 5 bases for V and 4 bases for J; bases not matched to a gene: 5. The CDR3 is CASSLTSGTYNEQFF. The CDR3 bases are TGTGCCAGCAGCCTTACTAGCGGGACGTACAATGAGCAGTTCTTC. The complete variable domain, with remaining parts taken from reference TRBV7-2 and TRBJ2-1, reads GAGVSQSPSNKVTEKGKDVELRCDPISGHTALYWYRQSLGQGLEFLIYFQGNSAPDKSGLPSDRFSAERTGGSVSTLTIQRTQQEDSAVYLCASSLTSGTYNEQFFGPGTRLTVL.

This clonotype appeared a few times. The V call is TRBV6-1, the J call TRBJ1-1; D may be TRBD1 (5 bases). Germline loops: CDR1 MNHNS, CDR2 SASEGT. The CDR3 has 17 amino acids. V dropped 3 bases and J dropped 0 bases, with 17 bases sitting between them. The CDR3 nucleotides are TGTGCCAGCAGTGACCTACAGGTGACTACCATGAACACTGAAGCTTTCTTT. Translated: CASSDLQVTTMNTEAFF.